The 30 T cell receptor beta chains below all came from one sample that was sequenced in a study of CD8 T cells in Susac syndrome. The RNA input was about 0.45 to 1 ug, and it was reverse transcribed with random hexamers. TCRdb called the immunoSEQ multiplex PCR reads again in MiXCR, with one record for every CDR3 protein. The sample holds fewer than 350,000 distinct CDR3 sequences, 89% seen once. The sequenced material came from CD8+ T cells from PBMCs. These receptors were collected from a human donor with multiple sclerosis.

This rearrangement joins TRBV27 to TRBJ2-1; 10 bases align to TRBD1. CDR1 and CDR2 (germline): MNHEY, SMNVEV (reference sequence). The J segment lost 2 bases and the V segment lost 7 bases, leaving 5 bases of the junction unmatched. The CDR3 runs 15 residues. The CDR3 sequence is CASTPGTGAYNEQFF. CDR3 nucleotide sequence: TGTGCCAGCACTCCGGGGACAGGGGCCTACAATGAGCAGTTCTTC.

The CDR3 DNA is TGTGCCAGCAGCCAGCTAGCGGGGGGGCCGAATACGCAGTATTTT. It encodes CASSQLAGGPNTQYF. The rearrangement joins TRBV7-3 to TRBJ2-3; 12 positions match TRBD2. From germline, CDR1 is SGHTA and CDR2 FQGTGA. J was trimmed by 7 bases and V by 5 bases; bases with no gene match: 7. The CDR3 totals 15 residues.

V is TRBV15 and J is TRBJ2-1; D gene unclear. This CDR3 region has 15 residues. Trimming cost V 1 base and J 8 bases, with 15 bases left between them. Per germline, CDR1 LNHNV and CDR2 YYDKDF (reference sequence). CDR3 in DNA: TGTGCCACCAGCAGAGCGCTAGGACCCCTCCATGAGCAGTTCTTC. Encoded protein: CATSRALGPLHEQFF.

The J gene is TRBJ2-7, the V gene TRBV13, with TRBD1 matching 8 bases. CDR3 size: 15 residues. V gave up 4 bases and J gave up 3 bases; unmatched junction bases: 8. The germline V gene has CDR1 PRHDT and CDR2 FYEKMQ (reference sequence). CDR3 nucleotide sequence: TGTGCCAGCAGCTCGGGGACAGGAATCGTCTACGAGCAGTACTTC. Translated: CASSSGTGIVYEQYF.

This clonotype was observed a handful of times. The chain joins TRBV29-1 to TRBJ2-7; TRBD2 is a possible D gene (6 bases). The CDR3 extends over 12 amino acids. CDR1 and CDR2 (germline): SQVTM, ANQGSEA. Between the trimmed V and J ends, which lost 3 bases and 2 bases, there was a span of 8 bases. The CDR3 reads CSVDSGPYEQYF. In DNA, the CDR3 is TGCAGCGTTGATAGCGGACCCTACGAGCAGTACTTC.

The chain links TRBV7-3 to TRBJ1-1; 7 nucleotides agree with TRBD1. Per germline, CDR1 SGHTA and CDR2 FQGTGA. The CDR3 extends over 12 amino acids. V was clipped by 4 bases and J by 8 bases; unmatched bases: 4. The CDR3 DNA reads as TGTGCCAGCAGCTCCGGGACAGCCGAAGCTTTCTTT. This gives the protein CASSSGTAEAFF.

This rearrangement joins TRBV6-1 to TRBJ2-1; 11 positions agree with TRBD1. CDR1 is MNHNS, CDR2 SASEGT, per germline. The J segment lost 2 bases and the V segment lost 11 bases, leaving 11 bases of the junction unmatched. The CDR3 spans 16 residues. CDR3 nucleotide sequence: TGTGCCGGAAGGACAGGGGGCCCCCTTACCTACAATGAGCAGTTCTTC. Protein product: CAGRTGGPLTYNEQFF.

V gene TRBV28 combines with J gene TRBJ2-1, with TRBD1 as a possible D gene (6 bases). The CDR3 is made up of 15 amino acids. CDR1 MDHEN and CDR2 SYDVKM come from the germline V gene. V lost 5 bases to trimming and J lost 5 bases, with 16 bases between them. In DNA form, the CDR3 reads TGTGCCAGCAGTCCGGCGACAGGCCTGGACAATGAGCAGTTCTTC. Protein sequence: CASSPATGLDNEQFF.

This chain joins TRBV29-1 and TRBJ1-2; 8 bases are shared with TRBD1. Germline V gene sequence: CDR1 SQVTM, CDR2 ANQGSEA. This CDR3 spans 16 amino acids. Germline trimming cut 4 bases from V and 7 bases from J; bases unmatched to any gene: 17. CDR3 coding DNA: TGCAGCGTTGCACGTTTTGGGGCCGGACAGGGCCTTGGCTACACCTTC. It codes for CSVARFGAGQGLGYTF.

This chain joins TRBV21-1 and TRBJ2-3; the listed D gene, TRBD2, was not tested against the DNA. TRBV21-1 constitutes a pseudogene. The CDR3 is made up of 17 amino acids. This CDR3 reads CASSKEGTSGGTDTQYF. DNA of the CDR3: TGTGCCAGCAGCAAAGAAGGGACTAGCGGGGGCACAGATACGCAGTATTTT.

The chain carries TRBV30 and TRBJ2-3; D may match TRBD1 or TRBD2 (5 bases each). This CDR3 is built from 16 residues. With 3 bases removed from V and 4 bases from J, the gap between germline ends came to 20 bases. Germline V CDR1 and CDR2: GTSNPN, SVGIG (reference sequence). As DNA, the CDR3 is TGTGCCTGGAGCCCCCGGATCCTAGGGACGGCAGATACGCAGTATTTT. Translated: CAWSPRILGTADTQYF.

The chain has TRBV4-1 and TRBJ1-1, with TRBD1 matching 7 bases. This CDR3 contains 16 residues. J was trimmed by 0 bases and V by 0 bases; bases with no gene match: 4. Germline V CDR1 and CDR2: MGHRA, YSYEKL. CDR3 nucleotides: TGCGCCAGCAGCCAAGACAGGGGGGGGATGAACACTGAAGCTTTCTTT. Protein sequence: CASSQDRGGMNTEAFF.

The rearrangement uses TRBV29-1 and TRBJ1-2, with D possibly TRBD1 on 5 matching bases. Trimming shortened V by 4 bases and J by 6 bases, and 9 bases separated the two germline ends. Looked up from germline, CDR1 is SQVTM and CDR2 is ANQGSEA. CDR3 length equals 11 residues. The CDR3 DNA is TGCAGCGTTGTGGGGGGGGATGGCTACACCTTC. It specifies CSVVGGDGYTF.

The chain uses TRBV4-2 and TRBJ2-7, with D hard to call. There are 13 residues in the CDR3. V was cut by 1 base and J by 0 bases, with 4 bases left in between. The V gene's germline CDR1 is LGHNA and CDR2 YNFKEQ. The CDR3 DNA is TGTGCCAGCAGCCAAGTCGACTCCTACGAGCAGTACTTC. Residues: CASSQVDSYEQYF.

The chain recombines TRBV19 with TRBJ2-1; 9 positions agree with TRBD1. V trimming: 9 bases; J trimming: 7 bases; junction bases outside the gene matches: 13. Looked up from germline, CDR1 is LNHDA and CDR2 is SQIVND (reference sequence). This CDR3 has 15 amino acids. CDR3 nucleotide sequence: TGTGCCAGCACAGCCGGGACAGGGCTGGTTAATGAGCAGTTCTTC. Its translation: CASTAGTGLVNEQFF. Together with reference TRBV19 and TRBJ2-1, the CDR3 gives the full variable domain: DGGITQSPKYLFRKEGQNVTLSCEQNLNHDAMYWYRQDPGQGLRLIYYSQIVNDFQKGDIAEGYSVSREKKESFPLTVTSAQKNPTAFYLCASTAGTGLVNEQFFGPGTRLTVL.

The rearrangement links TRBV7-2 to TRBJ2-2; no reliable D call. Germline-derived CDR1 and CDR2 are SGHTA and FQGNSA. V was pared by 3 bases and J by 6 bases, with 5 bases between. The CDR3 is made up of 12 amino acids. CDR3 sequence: CASSLTPGELFF. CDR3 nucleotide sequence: TGTGCCAGCAGCTTGACGCCCGGGGAGCTGTTTTTT.

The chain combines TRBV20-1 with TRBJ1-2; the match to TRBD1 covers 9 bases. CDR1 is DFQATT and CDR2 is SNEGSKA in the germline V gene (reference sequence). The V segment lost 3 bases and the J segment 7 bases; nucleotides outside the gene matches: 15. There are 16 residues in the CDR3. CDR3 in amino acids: CSASPPYDRGFAGYTF. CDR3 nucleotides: TGCAGTGCTAGTCCCCCCTATGACAGGGGGTTCGCTGGCTACACCTTC.

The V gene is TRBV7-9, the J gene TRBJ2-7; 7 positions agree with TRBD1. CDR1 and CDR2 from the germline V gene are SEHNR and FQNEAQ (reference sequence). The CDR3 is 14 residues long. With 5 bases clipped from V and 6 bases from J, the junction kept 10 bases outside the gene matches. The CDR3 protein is CASSPDRSYVEQYF. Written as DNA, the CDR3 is TGTGCCAGCAGCCCGGACAGGAGCTACGTCGAGCAGTACTTC.

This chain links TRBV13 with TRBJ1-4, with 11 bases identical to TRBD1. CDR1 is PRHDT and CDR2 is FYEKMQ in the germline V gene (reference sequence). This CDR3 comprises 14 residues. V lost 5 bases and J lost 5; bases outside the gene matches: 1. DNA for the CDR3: TGTGCCAGCAGCCGGGACAGGGGGAATGAAAAACTGTTTTTT. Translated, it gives CASSRDRGNEKLFF.

The CDR3 DNA reads as TGTGCCAGCTCAGGGGATCGCTACGAGCAGTACTTC. Its protein is CASSGDRYEQYF. This chain joins TRBV12-3 or TRBV12-4 and TRBJ2-7, with D tentatively TRBD1 (6 bases). The CDR3 runs to 12 residues. Trimming removed 8 bases at V and 3 bases at J, with 11 bases between.

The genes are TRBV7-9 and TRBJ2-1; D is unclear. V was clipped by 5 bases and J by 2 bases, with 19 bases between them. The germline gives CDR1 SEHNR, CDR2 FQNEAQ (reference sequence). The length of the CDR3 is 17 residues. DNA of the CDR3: TGTGCCAGCAGCCAAACTACCACAAGGCCCCCCTACAATGAGCAGTTCTTC. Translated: CASSQTTTRPPYNEQFF.

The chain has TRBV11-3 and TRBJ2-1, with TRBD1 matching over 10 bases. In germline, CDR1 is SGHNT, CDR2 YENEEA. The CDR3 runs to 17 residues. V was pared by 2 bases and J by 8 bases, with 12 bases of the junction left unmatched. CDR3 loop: CASSLLGGDRGSHEQFF. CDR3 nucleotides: TGTGCCAGCAGCTTACTCGGAGGGGACAGGGGATCGCATGAGCAGTTCTTC.

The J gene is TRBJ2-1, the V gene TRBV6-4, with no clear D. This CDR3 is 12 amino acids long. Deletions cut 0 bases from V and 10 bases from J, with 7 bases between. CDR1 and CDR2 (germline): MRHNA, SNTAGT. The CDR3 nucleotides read TGTGCCAGCAGTGACTCAGGGATCGAGCAGTTCTTC. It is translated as CASSDSGIEQFF.

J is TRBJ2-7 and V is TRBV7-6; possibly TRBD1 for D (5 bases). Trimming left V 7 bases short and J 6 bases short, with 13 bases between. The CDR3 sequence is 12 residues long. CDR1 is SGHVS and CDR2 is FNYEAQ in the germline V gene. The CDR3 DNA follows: TGTGCCAGCACAGGGCCTTCGGGCGAGCAGTACTTC. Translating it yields CASTGPSGEQYF. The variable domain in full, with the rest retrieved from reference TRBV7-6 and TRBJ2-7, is GAGVSQSPRYKVTKRGQDVALRCDPISGHVSLYWYRQALGQGPEFLTYFNYEAQQDKSGLPNDRFSAERPEGSISTLTIQRTEQRDSAMYRCASTGPSGEQYFGPGTRLTVT.

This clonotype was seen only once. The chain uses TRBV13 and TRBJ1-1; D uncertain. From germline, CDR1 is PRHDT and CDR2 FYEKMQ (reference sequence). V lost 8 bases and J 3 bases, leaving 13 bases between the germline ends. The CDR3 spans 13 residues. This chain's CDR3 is CASGSGGYTEAFF. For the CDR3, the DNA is TGTGCCAGCGGCTCCGGTGGATACACTGAAGCTTTCTTT.

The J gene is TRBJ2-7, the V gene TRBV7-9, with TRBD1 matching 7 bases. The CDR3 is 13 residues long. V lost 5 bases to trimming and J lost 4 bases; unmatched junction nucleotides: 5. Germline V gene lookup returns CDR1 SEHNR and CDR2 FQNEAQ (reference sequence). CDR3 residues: CASSQRGRYEQYF. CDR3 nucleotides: TGTGCCAGCAGCCAAAGGGGGCGGTACGAGCAGTACTTC.

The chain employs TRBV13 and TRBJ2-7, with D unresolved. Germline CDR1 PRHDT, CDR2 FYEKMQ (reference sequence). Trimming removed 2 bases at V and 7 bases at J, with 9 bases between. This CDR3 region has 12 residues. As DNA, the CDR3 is TGTGCCAGCAGCTTAACCAGTCGAGAGCAGTACTTC. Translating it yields CASSLTSREQYF. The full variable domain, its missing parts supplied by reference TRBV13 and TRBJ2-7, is AAGVIQSPRHLIKEKRETATLKCYPIPRHDTVYWYQQGPGQDPQFLISFYEKMQSDKGSIPDRFSAQQFSDYHSELNMSSLELGDSALYFCASSLTSREQYFGPGTRLTVT.

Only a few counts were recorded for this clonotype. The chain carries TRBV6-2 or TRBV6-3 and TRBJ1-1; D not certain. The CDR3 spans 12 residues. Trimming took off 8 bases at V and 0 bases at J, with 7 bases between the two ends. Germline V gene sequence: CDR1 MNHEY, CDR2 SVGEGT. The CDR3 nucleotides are TGTGCCAGCCACGACGTGAACACTGAAGCTTTCTTT. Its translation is CASHDVNTEAFF.

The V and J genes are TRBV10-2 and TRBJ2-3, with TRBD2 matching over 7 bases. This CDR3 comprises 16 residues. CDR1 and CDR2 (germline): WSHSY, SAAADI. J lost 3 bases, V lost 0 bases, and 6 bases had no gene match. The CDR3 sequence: CASSESGGSTTDTQYF. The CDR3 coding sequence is TGCGCCAGCAGTGAGTCGGGCGGGAGTACGACAGATACGCAGTATTTT.

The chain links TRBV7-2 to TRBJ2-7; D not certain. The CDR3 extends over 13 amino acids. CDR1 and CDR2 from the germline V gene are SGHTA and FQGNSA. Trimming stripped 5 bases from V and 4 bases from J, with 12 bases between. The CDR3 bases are TGTGCCAGCAGCCCAAATACCGCGTACGAGCAGTACTTC. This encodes CASSPNTAYEQYF.